This TCR beta chain came from a study of human T cells and chemical hapten exposure. The table lists this clonotype with many counts. One entry per CDR3 protein, called by TCRdb with MiXCR from the RACE reads. The repertoire includes 38,000 or so distinct CDR3 sequences, less than 9% of them detected once, and about 1.2% sits in the top ten. Described time point: pre-sensitization, week 0. Sample treatment: therapeutic diphenylcyclopropenone sensitization with weekly scalp DPC. Losses at the gene ends were 7 bases for V and 9 bases for J; bases not matched to a gene: 12. Germline V gene lookup returns CDR1 SEHNR and CDR2 FQNEAQ (reference sequence). There are 16 residues in the CDR3.

The rearrangement uses TRBV7-9 and TRBJ2-1, with 13 positions matching TRBD2. The sample in question was whole blood, obtained in connection with sensitization to the hapten diphenylcyclopropenone (DPC). The clonotype was recovered from a woman aged 50 to 60 with alopecia areata. Some clones in this sample may be carry-over from other donors' samples. CDR3 in amino acids: CASNLGGLAGDAEQFF. CDR3 DNA: TGTGCCAGCAACCTAGGAGGACTAGCGGGAGATGCTGAGCAGTTCTTC.